This TCR beta chain was sequenced for a study of cytomegalovirus exposure and HLA in healthy donors. Findings and caveats of the study: It was reported that the classifier diagnosed cytomegalovirus status with high specificity and sensitivity in both the original and validation cohorts.

On this clone: Its antigen is unknown.

Separate from the approximately 670-subject first cohort was the roughly 120-subject validation cohort, to which the donors belonged. TCRdb's table, derived via immunoSEQ multiplex PCR, lists solely in-frame clones and lacks some. The table has almost 70,000 clones, over 95% seen once. The CDR3 totals 17 residues. Trimming left V 1 base short and J 3 bases short, with 14 bases between. Germline V gene data show CDR1 as SGHNT and CDR2 as YYREEE (reference sequence). The rearrangement joins TRBV5-4 to TRBJ2-6, with D unresolved. The sample taken for sequencing was PBMCs. This TCR derives from a woman between 18 and 29 years old in good health and CMV-seropositive. The CDR3, as DNA: TGTGCCAGCAGCTTGAGCCCCGCTTTTATTGGGGCCAACGTCCTGACTTTC. Translation: CASSLSPAFIGANVLTF.